Listed below are T cell receptor beta chains from one sample, sequenced in a study of cytomegalovirus exposure and HLA in healthy donors. The assay was immunoSEQ multiplex PCR, and TCRdb's table has in-frame clones only and misses some. This sample has about 120,000 clones, with around two thirds found just once. The sequencing sample was made of PBMCs. The receptors here all came from a human donor in good health. The conserved cysteine and the conserved F or W are not part of the CDR3 here. Each record gives: CDR3 length, J gene, V gene, CDR3 protein.

len: 13
j_gene: TRBJ2-5
v_gene: TRBV28
CDR3aa: ASSSPGTGRETQY

len: 13
j_gene: TRBJ1-1
v_gene: TRBV5-1
CDR3aa: ASSIEDRGYTEAF

len: 14
j_gene: TRBJ1-1
v_gene: TRBV5-1
CDR3aa: ASSLGRLPTDTEAF

len: 13
j_gene: TRBJ2-4
v_gene: TRBV5-1
CDR3aa: ASSLDGGGGYIQY

len: 12
j_gene: TRBJ1-2
v_gene: TRBV6-4
CDR3aa: ASSDSNRNYGYT

len: 11
j_gene: TRBJ1-5
v_gene: TRBV2
CDR3aa: ASSDGRDQPQH

len: 13
j_gene: TRBJ2-2
v_gene: TRBV6-6
CDR3aa: ASSYGLPNTGELF

len: 10
j_gene: TRBJ1-5
v_gene: TRBV6-6
CDR3aa: ASSSPSQPQH

len: 13
j_gene: TRBJ2-1
v_gene: TRBV6-5
CDR3aa: ASTKTGQSYNEQF

len: 10
j_gene: TRBJ2-2
v_gene: TRBV4-1
CDR3aa: ASSPPVGELF

len: 12
j_gene: TRBJ2-3
v_gene: TRBV5-1
CDR3aa: ASSRSRGTDTQY